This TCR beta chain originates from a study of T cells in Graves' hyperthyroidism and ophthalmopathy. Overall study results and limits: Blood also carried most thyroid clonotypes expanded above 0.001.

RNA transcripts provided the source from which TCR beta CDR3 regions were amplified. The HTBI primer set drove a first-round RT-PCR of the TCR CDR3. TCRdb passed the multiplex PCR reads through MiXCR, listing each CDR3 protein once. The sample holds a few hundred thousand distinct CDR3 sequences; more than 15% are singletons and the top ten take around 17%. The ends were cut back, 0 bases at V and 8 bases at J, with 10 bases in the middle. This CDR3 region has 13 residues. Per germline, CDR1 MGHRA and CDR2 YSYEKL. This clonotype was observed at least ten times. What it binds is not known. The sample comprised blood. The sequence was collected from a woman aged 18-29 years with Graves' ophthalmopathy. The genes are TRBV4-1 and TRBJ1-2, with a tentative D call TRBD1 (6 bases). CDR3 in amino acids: CASSQDRGRGYTF. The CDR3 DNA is TGCGCCAGCAGCCAAGATCGGGGGCGAGGCTACACCTTC.